Each of the 22 T cell receptor beta chains below was sequenced from the same sample in a study of blood T cell repertoires in COVID-19. Only in-frame clones appear in the TCRdb table, and some are missing; sequencing was by immunoSEQ multiplex PCR. The sample lists about 200,000 clones; around nine tenths were seen once. Sequenced input: peripheral blood. Receptors originate from a man in his fifties or sixties with COVID-19, enrolled during active disease.

The chain links TRBV28 to TRBJ1-1, with TRBD1 matching 7 bases. The CDR3 contains 13 residues. The germline CDR1 and CDR2 sequences are MDHEN and SYDVKM. The J segment lost 0 bases and the V segment lost 10 bases, leaving 5 bases of the junction unmatched. The CDR3, as DNA: TGTGCCACCGAGGGACAGATGAACACTGAAGCTTTCTTT. The encoded protein is CATEGQMNTEAFF.

This sequence joins TRBV30 and TRBJ2-5, with D uncertain. Between the trimmed V and J ends, which lost 2 bases and 7 bases, there was a span of 17 bases. Germline CDR1 reads GTSNPN; CDR2 reads SVGIG (reference sequence). This CDR3 region has 14 residues. CDR3 sequence reads: CAWSLRQTSSTQYF. CDR3 in DNA: TGTGCCTGGAGTCTCAGACAAACGTCTTCGACCCAGTACTTC.

This chain links TRBV6-5 with TRBJ2-5, with D uncertain. Germline V gene sequence: CDR1 MNHEY, CDR2 SVGAGI. The CDR3 sequence is 16 residues long. V lost 0 bases and J lost 0, with 11 bases in between. The CDR3 bases are TGTGCCAGCAGTTACTCGAACGCAGCGTACCAAGAGACCCAGTACTTC. As protein: CASSYSNAAYQETQYF.

The gene calls are TRBV2 and TRBJ2-7, with D possibly matching TRBD1 (5 bases). The V gene lost 5 bases and the J gene lost 0 bases, with 11 bases spanning the gap. The germline gives CDR1 SNHLY, CDR2 FYNNEI. The CDR3 sequence is 14 residues long. The CDR3 protein is CASSKTAISYEQYF. CDR3 nucleotide sequence: TGTGCCAGCAGTAAGACAGCGATCTCCTACGAGCAGTACTTC.

The V and J genes are TRBV11-2 and TRBJ2-2; 10 bases align to TRBD2. This CDR3 is 14 amino acids long. Germline CDR1 is SGHAT and CDR2 is FQNNGV. V was pared by 5 bases and J by 9 bases, with 6 bases of the junction left unmatched. Written as DNA, the CDR3 is TGTGCCAGCAGCGAGTGGACTAGCGGCCGGGAGCTGTTTTTT. Amino acid sequence: CASSEWTSGRELFF.

The rearrangement uses TRBV7-9 and TRBJ1-1, with D possibly TRBD1 on 5 matching bases. This CDR3 contains 16 residues. With 1 base removed from V and 5 bases from J, the gap between germline ends came to 17 bases. Looked up from germline, CDR1 is SEHNR and CDR2 is FQNEAQ (reference sequence). The CDR3 loop reads CASSLDVGGEMTEAFF. As DNA, the CDR3 is TGTGCCAGCAGCTTAGATGTTGGGGGGGAGATGACTGAAGCTTTCTTT.

The sample holds one count of this clone. This chain uses TRBV6-4 with TRBJ2-1; 8 nucleotides match TRBD2. The CDR3 length is 16 residues. The germline V gene encodes CDR1 MRHNA and CDR2 SNTAGT. The V gene end was trimmed by 6 bases and the J gene end by 4 bases; junction bases not matched to a gene: 11. DNA for the CDR3: TGTGCCAGCAGAGCTACAGGGCCGGGAGGGTACAATGAGCAGTTCTTC. Amino acid sequence: CASRATGPGGYNEQFF.

The chain recombines TRBV5-1 with TRBJ2-5; D unresolved. The CDR3 is 13 amino acids. V gave up 1 base and J gave up 4 bases, with 8 bases separating them. Looked up from germline, CDR1 is SGHRS and CDR2 is YFSETQ. The CDR3 coding sequence is TGCGCCAGCAGCTTGAGCCCCCGAGAGACCCAGTACTTC. This sequence encodes CASSLSPRETQYF.

This clone was recorded a few times. The CDR3 bases are TGCAGCGTAGGATGGGGACTAGCGGGGGATATCGGTGCGCAGTATTTT. Amino acids: CSVGWGLAGDIGAQYF. The chain combines TRBV29-1 with TRBJ2-3; the match to TRBD2 covers 14 bases. V lost 6 bases, J lost 10 bases, and 15 bases stayed unmatched. The CDR3 consists of 16 residues. Per germline, CDR1 SQVTM and CDR2 ANQGSEA.

The rearrangement joins TRBV5-1 to TRBJ2-3, with unresolved D. The CDR3 consists of 12 residues. Trimming took off 4 bases at V and 6 bases at J, with 9 bases between the two ends. CDR1 is SGHRS and CDR2 is YFSETQ in the germline V gene. CDR3 region: CASSEAWDTQYF. The DNA of the CDR3 is TGCGCCAGCAGCGAAGCGTGGGATACGCAGTATTTT.

The rearrangement joins TRBV6-5 to TRBJ1-1; TRBD1 agrees at 9 bases. Germline V gene sequence: CDR1 MNHEY, CDR2 SVGAGI. V was clipped by 0 bases and J by 7 bases; unmatched bases: 3. The CDR3 is 14 amino acids. CDR3 sequence (DNA): TGTGCCAGCAGTTACTCGGGACAGGGCAGTGAAGCTTTCTTT. As protein: CASSYSGQGSEAFF.

The chain is built from TRBV3-1 (or the pseudogene TRBV3-2) and TRBJ1-1; TRBD1 matches 9 bases. Germline lookup yields CDR1 LGHDT and CDR2 YNNKEL (reference sequence). The V and J ends lost 3 bases and 7 bases, in that order; junction bases with no gene match: 9. The CDR3 runs 15 residues. CDR3 DNA sequence: TGTGCCAGCAGCCATGACCTAACAGGGGGCGGTGAAGCTTTCTTT. It codes for CASSHDLTGGGEAFF.

The chain is built from TRBV11-2 and TRBJ1-2; the match to TRBD1 covers 7 bases. The germline CDR1 and CDR2 sequences are SGHAT and FQNNGV. The junction had 9 bases not matched to a gene; V was cut back by 1 base and J by 4 bases. This CDR3 has 16 amino acids. The DNA for the CDR3 is TGTGCCAGCAGCTTAGGGGGACACAGGGGTGTCTATGGCTACACCTTC. Residues: CASSLGGHRGVYGYTF.

There are a few counts of this clone. The chain carries TRBV5-4 and TRBJ1-6; 9 nucleotides align to TRBD1. The CDR3 sequence is 16 residues long. The V and J ends lost 0 bases and 10 bases, in that order; junction bases with no gene match: 8. Germline-derived CDR1 and CDR2 are SGHNT and YYREEE (reference sequence). This CDR3 is CASSLGWGQGRSPLHF. The CDR3 bases are TGTGCCAGCAGCTTGGGTTGGGGACAGGGTAGATCACCCCTCCACTTT.

This chain connects TRBV10-3 to TRBJ2-1; TRBD2 might be the D (6 bases). Per the germline V gene, CDR1 is ENHRY and CDR2 is SYGVKD. Trimming pared 6 bases from V and 7 bases from J, leaving 13 bases between. This CDR3 comprises 13 residues. CDR3 in amino acids: CAISGRERNEQFF. The CDR3 coding sequence is TGTGCCATCAGCGGGCGGGAAAGGAATGAGCAGTTCTTC.

The chain carries TRBV10-2 and TRBJ2-1; 7 nucleotides agree with TRBD1. The CDR3 runs to 11 residues. From germline, CDR1 is WSHSY and CDR2 SAAADI. J lost 13 bases, V lost 6 bases, and 6 bases had no gene match. The CDR3 coding sequence is TGCGCCAGCAGCCAGGGACAGCTACAGTTCTTC. It yields the protein CASSQGQLQFF.

The chain carries TRBV25-1 and TRBJ2-2; 10 bases match TRBD1. With 6 bases clipped from V and 4 bases from J, the junction kept 8 bases outside the gene matches. Germline V lookup: CDR1 MGHDK, CDR2 SYGVNS. CDR3 length: 16 residues. The CDR3 reads CASRRGDRGVTGELFF. CDR3 bases: TGTGCCAGCAGGAGGGGGGACAGGGGAGTCACCGGGGAGCTGTTTTTT.

The chain uses TRBV15 and TRBJ1-2; 8 nucleotides match TRBD1. CDR3 length: 15 amino acids. The V gene end was trimmed by 5 bases and the J gene end by 6 bases; junction bases not matched to a gene: 11. Germline V gene sequence: CDR1 LNHNV, CDR2 YYDKDF (reference sequence). CDR3 nucleotides: TGTGCCACCAGCTCCGGGCAGGGGGCGCGTGATGGCTACACCTTC. Translation gives CATSSGQGARDGYTF.

This chain uses TRBV24-1 with TRBJ1-5; D remains ambiguous. The germline V and J ends were trimmed by 0 bases and 0 bases, with 14 bases remaining between them. Looked up from germline, CDR1 is KGHDR and CDR2 is SFDVKD. The CDR3 extends over 18 amino acids. For the CDR3, the DNA is TGTGCCACCAGTGATTTGGCAAGTGAGGACTATAGCAATCAGCCCCAGCATTTT. Its translation is CATSDLASEDYSNQPQHF.

This chain uses TRBV6-4 with TRBJ2-2; 8 nucleotides agree with TRBD1. V was clipped by 0 bases and J by 4 bases; unmatched bases: 1. The CDR3 covers 15 residues. The germline CDR1 and CDR2 sequences are MRHNA and SNTAGT. CDR3 coding DNA: TGTGCCAGCAGTGACTCGGGGACAGGCACCGGGGAGCTGTTTTTT. This gives the protein CASSDSGTGTGELFF.

As to this clone: Sequence at one end of the junction differs from germline and may be a read error. The V call is TRBV7-7, the J call TRBJ2-3, with 9 bases aligning to TRBD2. Germline CDR1 and CDR2: SSHAT and FNYEAQ (reference sequence). The CDR3 runs 16 residues. The chain's CDR3 is CASSPMVAGGADTQYF. The CDR3 DNA reads TGTGCTAGCAGCCCTATGGTCGCGGGAGGGGCAGATACGCAGTATTTT.

This chain uses TRBV6-6 with TRBJ1-2; no clear D. V was shortened by 6 bases and J by 7 bases, with 12 bases between the two germline ends. The length of the CDR3 is 12 residues. Germline V CDR1 and CDR2: MNHNY, SVGAGI (reference sequence). CDR3 coding DNA: TGTGCCAGCAGCCTGACGGCGGGTGGCTACACCTTC. Amino acids: CASSLTAGGYTF.